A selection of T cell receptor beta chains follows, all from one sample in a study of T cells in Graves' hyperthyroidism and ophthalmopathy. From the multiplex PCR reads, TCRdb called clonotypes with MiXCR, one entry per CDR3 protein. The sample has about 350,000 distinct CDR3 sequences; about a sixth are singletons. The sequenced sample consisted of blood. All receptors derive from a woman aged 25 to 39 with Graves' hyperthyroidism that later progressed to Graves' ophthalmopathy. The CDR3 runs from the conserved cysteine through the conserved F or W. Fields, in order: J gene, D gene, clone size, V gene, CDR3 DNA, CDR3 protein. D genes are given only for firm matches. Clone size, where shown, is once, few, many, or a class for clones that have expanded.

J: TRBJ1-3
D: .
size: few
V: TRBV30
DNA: TGTGCCTGGAGTGTAGGGAAGGGCGGTTGGGCCATATATTTT
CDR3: CAWSVGKGGWAIYF

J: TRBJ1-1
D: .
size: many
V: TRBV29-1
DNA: TGCAGCGTTGAATGGGCAGGGAGGAACACTGAAGCTTTCTTT
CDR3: CSVEWAGRNTEAFF

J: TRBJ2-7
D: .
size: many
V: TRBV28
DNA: TGTGCCAGCAGCCGCGGGGACGCGATTTACTACGAGCAGTACTTC
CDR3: CASSRGDAIYYEQYF

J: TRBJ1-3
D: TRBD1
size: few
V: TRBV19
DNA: TGTGCCAGCCGCGGACAGGGAGAACCTGGAAACACCATATATTTT
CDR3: CASRGQGEPGNTIYF

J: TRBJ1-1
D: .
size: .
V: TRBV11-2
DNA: TGTGCCGGCAGCGTAATCCGCGCGAACACTGAAGCTTTCTTT
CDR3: CAGSVIRANTEAFF

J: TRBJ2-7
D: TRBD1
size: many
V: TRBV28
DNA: TGTGCCAGCAGCGCGGGGACAGGGGGTTCCTACGAGCAGTACTTC
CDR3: CASSAGTGGSYEQYF

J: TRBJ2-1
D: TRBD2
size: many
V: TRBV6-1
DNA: TGTGCCAGCAGAATAGCGGGACCCTCCTACAATGAGCAGTTCTTC
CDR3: CASRIAGPSYNEQFF

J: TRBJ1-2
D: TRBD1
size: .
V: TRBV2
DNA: TGTGCCAGCATTTCCCCCGGGACAGGGGGACTATCGGGCTATGGCTACACCTTC
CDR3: CASISPGTGGLSGYGYTF

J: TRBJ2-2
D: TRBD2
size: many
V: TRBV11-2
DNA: TGTGCCAGCAGCTTAGATGGGGCGGGAGCAGACACCGGGGAGCTGTTTTTT
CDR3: CASSLDGAGADTGELFF

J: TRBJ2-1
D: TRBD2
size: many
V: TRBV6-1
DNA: TGTGCCAGCAGTCCCGGGACTAGCGGAGGACAGTTCTTC
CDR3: CASSPGTSGGQFF

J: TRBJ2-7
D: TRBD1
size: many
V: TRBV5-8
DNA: TGTGCCAGCAGCTTCCGAGGGACAGGGGGCTTCCACGAGCAGTACTTC
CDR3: CASSFRGTGGFHEQYF

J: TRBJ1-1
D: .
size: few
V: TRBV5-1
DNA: TGCGCCAGCAGCCCGGAAGCCAACATGAACACTGAAGCTTTCTTT
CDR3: CASSPEANMNTEAFF

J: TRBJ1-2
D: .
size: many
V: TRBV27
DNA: TGTGCCAGCAGTTTAAGGGGGGCAAACTATGGCTACACCTTC
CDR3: CASSLRGANYGYTF

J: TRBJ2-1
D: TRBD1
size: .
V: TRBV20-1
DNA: TGCAGCCGTAATACCGGGACAGGGGCCATCAATGAGCAGTTCTTC
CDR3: CSRNTGTGAINEQFF